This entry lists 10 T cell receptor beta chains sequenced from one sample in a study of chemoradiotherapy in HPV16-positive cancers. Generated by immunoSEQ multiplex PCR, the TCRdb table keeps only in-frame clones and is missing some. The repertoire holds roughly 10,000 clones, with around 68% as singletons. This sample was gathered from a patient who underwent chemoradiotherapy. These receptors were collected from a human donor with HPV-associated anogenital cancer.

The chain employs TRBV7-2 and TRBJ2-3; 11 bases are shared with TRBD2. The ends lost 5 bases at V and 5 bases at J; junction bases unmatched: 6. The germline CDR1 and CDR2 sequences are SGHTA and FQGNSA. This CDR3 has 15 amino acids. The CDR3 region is CASSLSGGAIDTQYF. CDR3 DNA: TGTGCCAGCAGCCTTAGCGGGGGGGCCATAGATACGCAGTATTTT.

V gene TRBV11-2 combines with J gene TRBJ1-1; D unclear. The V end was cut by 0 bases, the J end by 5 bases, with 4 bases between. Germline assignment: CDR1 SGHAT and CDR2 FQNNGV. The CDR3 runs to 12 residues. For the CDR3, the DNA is TGTGCCAGCAGCTTAGATAGGACTGAAGCTTTCTTT. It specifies CASSLDRTEAFF.

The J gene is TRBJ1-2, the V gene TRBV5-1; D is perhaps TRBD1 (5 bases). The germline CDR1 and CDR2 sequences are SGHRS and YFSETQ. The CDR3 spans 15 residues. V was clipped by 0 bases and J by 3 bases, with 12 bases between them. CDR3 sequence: CASSLDGTAYYGYTF. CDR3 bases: TGCGCCAGCAGCTTGGACGGGACGGCCTACTATGGCTACACCTTC.

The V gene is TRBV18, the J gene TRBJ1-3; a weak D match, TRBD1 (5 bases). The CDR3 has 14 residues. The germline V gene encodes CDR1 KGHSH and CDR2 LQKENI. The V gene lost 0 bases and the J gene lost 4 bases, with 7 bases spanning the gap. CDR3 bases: TGTGCCAGCTCACCACCGACAGTCGGAAACACCATATATTTT. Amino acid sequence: CASSPPTVGNTIYF.

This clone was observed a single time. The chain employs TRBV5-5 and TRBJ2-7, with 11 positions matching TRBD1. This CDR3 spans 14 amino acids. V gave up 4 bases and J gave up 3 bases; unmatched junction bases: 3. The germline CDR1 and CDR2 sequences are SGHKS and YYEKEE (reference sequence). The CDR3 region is CASSTGTGGYEQYV. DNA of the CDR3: TGTGCCAGCAGCACGGGGACAGGGGGCTACGAGCAGTACGTC.

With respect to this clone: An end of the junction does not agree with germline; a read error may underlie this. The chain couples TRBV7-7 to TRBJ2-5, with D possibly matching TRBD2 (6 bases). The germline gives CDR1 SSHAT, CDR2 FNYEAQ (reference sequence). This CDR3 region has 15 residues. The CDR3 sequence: CASSLEPGGAETQYF. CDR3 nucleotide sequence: TGTGCTAGCAGCTTAGAACCCGGCGGGGCCGAGACCCAGTACTTC.

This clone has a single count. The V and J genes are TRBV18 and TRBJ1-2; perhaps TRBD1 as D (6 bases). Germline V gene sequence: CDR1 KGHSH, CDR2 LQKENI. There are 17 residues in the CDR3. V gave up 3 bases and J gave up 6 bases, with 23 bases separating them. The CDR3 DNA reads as TGTGCCAGCTCACCCGGGACGGCAGGGGCCGCCGAGGATGGCTACACCTTC. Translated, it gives CASSPGTAGAAEDGYTF.

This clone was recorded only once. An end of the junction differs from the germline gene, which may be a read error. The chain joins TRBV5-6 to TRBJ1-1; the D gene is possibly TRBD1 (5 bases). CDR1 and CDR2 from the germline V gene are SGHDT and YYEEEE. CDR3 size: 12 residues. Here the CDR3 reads CASSSGTKLIDF. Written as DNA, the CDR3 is TGTGCCAGCAGCTCCGGGACGAAACTTATAGACTTT.

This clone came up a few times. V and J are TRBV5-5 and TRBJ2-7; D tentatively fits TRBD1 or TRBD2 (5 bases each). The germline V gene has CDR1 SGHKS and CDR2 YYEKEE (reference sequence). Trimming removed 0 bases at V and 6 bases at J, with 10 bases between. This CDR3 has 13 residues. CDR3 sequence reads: CASSLGGVGEQYV. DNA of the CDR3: TGTGCCAGCAGCTTGGGAGGGGTGGGCGAGCAGTACGTC.

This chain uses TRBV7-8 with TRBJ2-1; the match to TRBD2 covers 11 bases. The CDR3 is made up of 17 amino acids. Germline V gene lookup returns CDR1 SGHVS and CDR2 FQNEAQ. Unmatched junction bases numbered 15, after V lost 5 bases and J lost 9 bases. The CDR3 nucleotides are TGTGCCAGCAGCCTTCGACTAGCGGGATCGGGATATACTGAGCAGTTCTTC. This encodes CASSLRLAGSGYTEQFF.